The rows below give T cell receptor beta chains drawn from one sample of a study of blood T cell repertoires in COVID-19. Libraries were prepared by immunoSEQ multiplex PCR; TCRdb keeps only in-frame clonotypes and omits some of them. The repertoire holds approximately 120,000 clones, with approximately 71% as singletons. The sequencing sample was made of peripheral blood. The source is a woman aged 70-85 years with acute or convalescent COVID-19. CDR3s include the opening cysteine and the closing phenylalanine or tryptophan. D genes are given only for firm matches. Rows may omit the clone size; those that give it use once, few, many or a size class.

D: -; size: few; J: TRBJ2-7; V: TRBV7-6; DNA: TGTGCCAGCAGCCGGGACTTTGCATCGTACGAGCAGTACTTC; CDR3: CASSRDFASYEQYF
D: TRBD2; size: -; J: TRBJ2-7; V: TRBV5-4; DNA: TGTGCCAGCAGCCCCGGGACTAACGCCTACGAGCAGTACTTC; CDR3: CASSPGTNAYEQYF
D: -; size: few; J: TRBJ2-3; V: TRBV6-6; DNA: TGTGCCAGCAGCCTAACTCTTACAGATACGCAGTATTTT; CDR3: CASSLTLTDTQYF
D: -; size: -; J: TRBJ2-6; V: TRBV9; DNA: TGTGCCAGCAGCCCCCGGCCAGGAACTGGGGCCAACGTCCTGACTTTC; CDR3: CASSPRPGTGANVLTF
D: -; size: -; J: TRBJ1-2; V: TRBV5-4; DNA: TGTGCCAGCAGCTTGGTGGTTAGTCCTAACTATGGCTACACCTTC; CDR3: CASSLVVSPNYGYTF
D: TRBD1; size: -; J: TRBJ1-1; V: TRBV24-1; DNA: TGTGCCACCAGTGACGGACAGGGCACTGAAGCTTTCTTT; CDR3: CATSDGQGTEAFF
D: -; size: few; J: TRBJ1-2; V: TRBV29-1; DNA: TGCAGCGTTGAGGGTGGTGAGGGCCGCTATGGCTACACCTTC; CDR3: CSVEGGEGRYGYTF
D: -; size: -; J: TRBJ1-1; V: TRBV29-1; DNA: TGCAGCGTTGAAGGAGGGCAGAACACTGAAGCTTTCTTT; CDR3: CSVEGGQNTEAFF
D: -; size: -; J: TRBJ1-6; V: TRBV25-1; DNA: TGTGCCAGCAGTGAAGAGGCCAGATATAATTCACCCCTCCACTTT; CDR3: CASSEEARYNSPLHF
D: TRBD2; size: -; J: TRBJ2-5; V: TRBV9; DNA: TGTGCCAGCAGCCCCGGGACTAGCGGGAGCGAGACCCAGTACTTC; CDR3: CASSPGTSGSETQYF
D: TRBD1; size: once; J: TRBJ2-7; V: TRBV5-4; DNA: TGTGCCAGCAGCCACCGGGACAGGCTCCACGAGCAGTACTTC; CDR3: CASSHRDRLHEQYF
D: -; size: -; J: TRBJ2-5; V: TRBV18; DNA: TGTGCCAGCTCACCACCGGGGAAGGGGTACCAAGAGACCCAGTACTTC; CDR3: CASSPPGKGYQETQYF
D: -; size: once; J: TRBJ1-2; V: TRBV21-1; DNA: TGTGCCAGCAGCAAAGAAACAGGGGACTATGGCTACACCTTC; CDR3: CASSKETGDYGYTF
D: TRBD2; size: -; J: TRBJ2-3; V: TRBV6-2/TRBV6-3; DNA: TGTGCCAGCAGTTACTCGAAGCCTAGCGGGGTCACGAGGGATACGCAGTATTTT; CDR3: CASSYSKPSGVTRDTQYF
D: -; size: -; J: TRBJ2-7; V: TRBV12-2; DNA: TGTGCAAGTCGCCCCAGGACAGGGCGCAATTCTTACGAGCAGTACTTC; CDR3: CASRPRTGRNSYEQYF
D: -; size: -; J: TRBJ1-5; V: TRBV19; DNA: TGTGCCAGTAGTATCGGCACGGGAAGCAATCAGCCCCAGCATTTT; CDR3: CASSIGTGSNQPQHF
D: -; size: -; J: TRBJ1-1; V: TRBV5-8; DNA: TGTGCCAGCAGCTTGGCCAAGCCGAGGTCGGCCGCTTTCTTT; CDR3: CASSLAKPRSAAFF
D: TRBD1; size: -; J: TRBJ1-2; V: TRBV24-1; DNA: TGTGCCACCTCTGGGGACAGGCGGAACTATGGCTACACCTTC; CDR3: CATSGDRRNYGYTF
D: TRBD1; size: -; J: TRBJ1-1; V: TRBV27; DNA: TGTGCCAGCAAGAGGGACAGGGGGCGGAACACTGAAGCTTTCTTT; CDR3: CASKRDRGRNTEAFF
D: TRBD1; size: -; J: TRBJ1-2; V: TRBV7-9; DNA: TGTGCCAGCAGCCCGGGACAGGGGGCAGGGAAATTTAACTATGGCTACACCTTC; CDR3: CASSPGQGAGKFNYGYTF
D: -; size: -; J: TRBJ1-1; V: TRBV2; DNA: TGTGCCAGCACCAAAGCCTGGGGGGGGGAAGCTTTCTTT; CDR3: CASTKAWGGEAFF
D: -; size: -; J: TRBJ1-1; V: TRBV5-1; DNA: TGCGCCAGCAGCCCTGAGGGTACGGGGAACACTGAAGCTTTCTTT; CDR3: CASSPEGTGNTEAFF
D: TRBD1; size: -; J: TRBJ2-2; V: TRBV7-9; DNA: TGTGCCAGCAGCGTCTCACCCGGACAGGGGGAGTACACCGGGGAGCTGTTTTTT; CDR3: CASSVSPGQGEYTGELFF
D: -; size: -; J: TRBJ2-1; V: TRBV4-1; DNA: TGCGCCAGCAGCCAAGTTCCCCCCCCGCTTAGCTCCTACAATGAGCAGTTCTTC; CDR3: CASSQVPPPLSSYNEQFF
D: -; size: -; J: TRBJ2-7; V: TRBV30; DNA: TGTGCCTGGAGTGTAGGAGGCGCAACCTACGAGCAGTACTTC; CDR3: CAWSVGGATYEQYF
D: -; size: many; J: TRBJ2-7; V: TRBV27; DNA: TGTGCCAGCAGTTTATCGCCGTCCAGGGTCGGGGAGCAGTACTTC; CDR3: CASSLSPSRVGEQYF
D: TRBD2; size: -; J: TRBJ2-7; V: TRBV6-5; DNA: TGTGCCAGCAGTACCTCTAGCGGGAGCGGCTACGAGCAGTACTTC; CDR3: CASSTSSGSGYEQYF
D: TRBD1; size: -; J: TRBJ2-5; V: TRBV2; DNA: TGTGCCAGCAGTCTAGGGGGCCGGAAGACCCAGTACTTC; CDR3: CASSLGGRKTQYF
D: TRBD1; size: -; J: TRBJ1-4; V: TRBV5-1; DNA: TGCGCCAGCAGCTTAAGACAGGGCGTTAATGAAAAACTGTTTTTT; CDR3: CASSLRQGVNEKLFF
D: -; size: -; J: TRBJ1-5; V: TRBV5-5; DNA: TGTGCCAGCAGCATGGCCCCTGGCTGGCATCTGCCCCAGCATTTT; CDR3: CASSMAPGWHLPQHF
D: -; size: few; J: TRBJ1-4; V: TRBV6-5; DNA: TGTGCCAGCCGGTCCGGGAGAACTAATGAAAAACTGTTTTTT; CDR3: CASRSGRTNEKLFF
D: TRBD1; size: -; J: TRBJ1-2; V: TRBV27; DNA: TGTGCCAGCAGAGCTACAGGGGTGGACTATGGCTACACCTTC; CDR3: CASRATGVDYGYTF
D: -; size: once; J: TRBJ1-1; V: TRBV6-2/TRBV6-3; DNA: TGTGCCAGCAGTTACAGGTCGGGGGACACTGAAGCTTTCTTT; CDR3: CASSYRSGDTEAFF
D: TRBD1; size: -; J: TRBJ2-7; V: TRBV10-1; DNA: TGCGCCAGCAGTGAGAGGGGGCAACTCTACGAGCAGTACTTC; CDR3: CASSERGQLYEQYF
D: -; size: -; J: TRBJ2-6; V: TRBV2; DNA: TGTGCCAGCAGTGAAGTGTGGAGGGGCCCTGGGGCCAACGTCCTGACTTTC; CDR3: CASSEVWRGPGANVLTF
D: TRBD1; size: -; J: TRBJ2-1; V: TRBV2; DNA: TGTGCCAGCACGGGACAGGCAGTTGAGCAGTTCTTC; CDR3: CASTGQAVEQFF
D: -; size: once; J: TRBJ2-7; V: TRBV2; DNA: TGTGCCAGCAGCGGACCCGGGAGCCTAACCTACGAGCAGTACTTC; CDR3: CASSGPGSLTYEQYF
D: TRBD1; size: many; J: TRBJ1-2; V: TRBV10-3; DNA: TGTGCCATCAGGTCCGGGACAGGGGAGGGAGGCTACACCTTC; CDR3: CAIRSGTGEGGYTF
D: TRBD1; size: few; J: TRBJ2-7; V: TRBV14; DNA: TGTGCCAGCAGCCTAGGGACAGATTACGAGCAGTACTTC; CDR3: CASSLGTDYEQYF
D: TRBD1; size: -; J: TRBJ2-7; V: TRBV28; DNA: TGTGCCAGCAGTGACCCGGGACAGGGAGTGAACGAGCAGTACTTC; CDR3: CASSDPGQGVNEQYF
D: TRBD1; size: -; J: TRBJ1-1; V: TRBV5-1; DNA: TGCGCCAGCAGCCCGGACAGGGGGTTGATCGCTGAAGCTTTCTTT; CDR3: CASSPDRGLIAEAFF
D: TRBD1; size: -; J: TRBJ1-5; V: TRBV19; DNA: TGTGCCAGTAGTATTTTCCGGGGACAGGGTCGGCAGCCCCAGCATTTT; CDR3: CASSIFRGQGRQPQHF
D: -; size: -; J: TRBJ1-5; V: TRBV19; DNA: TGTGCCAGTAGTATTTATCGCTCCCGGGGACAGCCCCAGCATTTT; CDR3: CASSIYRSRGQPQHF
D: -; size: -; J: TRBJ2-1; V: TRBV19; DNA: TGTGCCAGTAGGGACTCCCCCTACAATGAGCAGTTCTTC; CDR3: CASRDSPYNEQFF
D: -; size: many; J: TRBJ1-5; V: TRBV28; DNA: TGTGCCAGCAGTTCCGGTTCCGTGAGACAGCCCCAGCATTTT; CDR3: CASSSGSVRQPQHF
D: TRBD1; size: -; J: TRBJ2-7; V: TRBV19; DNA: TGTGCCAGTAGTCTCGCCAGGGGGTACGAGCAGTACTTC; CDR3: CASSLARGYEQYF
D: TRBD2; size: -; J: TRBJ2-5; V: TRBV11-2; DNA: TGTGCCAGCAGCTTAGGGGGCGGCGGGGGGGCCAGGGAGACCCAGTACTTC; CDR3: CASSLGGGGGARETQYF
D: TRBD1; size: -; J: TRBJ2-3; V: TRBV10-2; DNA: TGCGCCAGCATTCGGGCCCGGGACAGGGTCCGACGCACAGATACGCAGTATTTT; CDR3: CASIRARDRVRRTDTQYF
D: TRBD1; size: -; J: TRBJ2-7; V: TRBV7-6; DNA: TGTGCCAGCAGCAGGACAGGGATCTACGGGCAGTACTTC; CDR3: CASSRTGIYGQYF
D: -; size: few; J: TRBJ2-7; V: TRBV19; DNA: TGTGCCAGTAGTCACACTATGGGCTACGAGCAGTACTTC; CDR3: CASSHTMGYEQYF
D: TRBD1; size: -; J: TRBJ1-1; V: TRBV7-9; DNA: TGTGCCCGGAGGGGGGAACAGGGGCCGAACACTGAAGCTTTCTTT; CDR3: CARRGEQGPNTEAFF
D: -; size: -; J: TRBJ2-1; V: TRBV16; DNA: TGTGCCAGCAGCCAATTCCAGGGGACGGGGTACAATGAGCAGTTCTTC; CDR3: CASSQFQGTGYNEQFF
D: -; size: many; J: TRBJ1-6; V: TRBV4-1; DNA: TGCGCCAGCAGCCAACGGGCGGGAAGCGACGGGAGCTCCTATAATTCACCCCTCCACTTT; CDR3: CASSQRAGSDGSSYNSPLHF
D: -; size: -; J: TRBJ1-2; V: TRBV6-5; DNA: TGTGCCAGCTCGAACTCCAATTACTATGGCTACACCTTC; CDR3: CASSNSNYYGYTF
D: -; size: -; J: TRBJ1-3; V: TRBV7-2; DNA: TGTGCCAGCAGCTTTCTACAGGGCCGGAGCTCTGGAAACACCATATATTTT; CDR3: CASSFLQGRSSGNTIYF
D: TRBD1; size: -; J: TRBJ2-7; V: TRBV11-2; DNA: TGTGCCAGCAGCCCTGACAGGGGGATCTACGAGCAGTACTTC; CDR3: CASSPDRGIYEQYF